This T cell receptor (beta chain) was sequenced in a study of beta chain features in type 1 diabetes. The table lists this clone with a few counts. Reverse transcription of all isolated RNA meant that expressed TCRB transcripts were sequenced. An average approximately 3.5 million reads came from naive, central memory and regulatory T cell samples. The protocol was immunoSEQ multiplex PCR, while the TCRdb copy is restricted to in-frame clones and leaves out a portion. The data show some 400,000 clones, around 16% seen once. CDR3 length: 15 residues. The V and J ends lost 5 bases and 2 bases, in that order; junction bases with no gene match: 8. Germline lookup yields CDR1 GTSNPN and CDR2 SVGIG (reference sequence).

Sample: naive CD4+ T cells from blood. This TCR was recovered from a woman younger than 35 in good health. The gene calls are TRBV30 and TRBJ2-1; 8 bases match TRBD1. In DNA, the CDR3 is TGTGCCTGGTTTCGACAGGGGCGGACCTACAATGAGCAGTTCTTC. Its translation is CAWFRQGRTYNEQFF.